The T cell receptor (beta chain) under discussion was sequenced for a study of T-cell reconstitution after alpha-beta-depleted transplantation in children. Points from the study as a whole: About two months after transplant, alpha-beta T cells reportedly came from several hundred expanded graft clones. Newly made T cells mostly supplied T-cell counts and diversity one year after transplant.

The sample holds many counts of this clonotype. Its specificity is unknown. Preparation of the TCRbeta library used unique molecular identifiers. TCRdb reanalysed the PCR reads using MiXCR and keeps one entry per CDR3 protein. The sample carries fewer than 250,000 distinct CDR3 sequences, about a sixth recorded once. The CDR3 length is 10 residues. Germline CDR1 is MNHEY and CDR2 is SMNVEV (reference sequence). V gave up 6 bases and J gave up 5 bases, with 5 bases separating them. The starting material was PBMCs, mostly from graft donor cells, obtained 360 days after TCRalphabeta/CD19-depleted stem cell transplant. The gene calls are TRBV27 and TRBJ2-7, with D hard to call. The clonotype comes from a male patient between 2 and 10 years old who had a stem cell transplant for acute lymphoblastic leukemia, so the T cells may come from the graft donor. CDR3 bases: TGTGCCAGCAGGGTCCACGAGCAGTACTTC. Amino acid sequence: CASRVHEQYF.